The clone carrying this TCR beta chain was recorded a few times. These data are taken from a study of cytomegalovirus exposure and HLA in healthy donors. PCR involved 60 Vbeta and 13 Jbeta primers. The repertoire was sequenced with immunoSEQ multiplex PCR; TCRdb's copy has only in-frame clones and lacks some. The data show some 160,000 clones, with approximately 9% seen just once and approximately 2% held by the top ten. The ends were cut back, 2 bases at V and 1 base at J, with 8 bases in the middle. The CDR3 consists of 14 residues. The germline V gene has CDR1 MNHEY and CDR2 SMNVEV (reference sequence).

The specimen was PBMCs. The rearrangement uses TRBV27 and TRBJ1-1; a weak D match, TRBD1 (6 bases). The clonotype comes from a male donor in good health and CMV-seronegative. CDR3 DNA: TGTGCCAGCAGTTTAGGGGGCGCGAACACTGAAGCTTTCTTT. This codes for CASSLGGANTEAFF.